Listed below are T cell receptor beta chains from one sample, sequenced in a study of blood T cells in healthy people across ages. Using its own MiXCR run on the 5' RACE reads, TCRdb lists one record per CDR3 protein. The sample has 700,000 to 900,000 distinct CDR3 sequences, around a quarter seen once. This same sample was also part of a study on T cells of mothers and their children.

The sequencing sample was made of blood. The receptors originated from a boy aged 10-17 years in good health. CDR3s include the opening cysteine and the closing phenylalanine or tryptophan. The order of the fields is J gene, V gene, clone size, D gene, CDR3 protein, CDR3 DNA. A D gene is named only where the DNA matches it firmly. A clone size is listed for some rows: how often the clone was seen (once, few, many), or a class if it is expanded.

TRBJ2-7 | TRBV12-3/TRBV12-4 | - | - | CGSSLGSSAAYEQYF | TGTGGCAGCAGTTTAGGGTCTAGCGCCGCCTACGAGCAGTACTTC
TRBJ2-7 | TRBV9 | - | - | CASTPTAISYEQYF | TGTGCCAGCACTCCAACAGCGATATCTTACGAGCAGTACTTC
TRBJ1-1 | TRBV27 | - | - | CASSLSWDVTEAFF | TGTGCCAGCAGTTTGAGTTGGGATGTGACTGAAGCTTTCTTT
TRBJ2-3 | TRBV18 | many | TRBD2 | CASSPPSGGTDTQYF | TGTGCCAGCTCACCTCCTAGCGGAGGCACAGATACGCAGTATTTT
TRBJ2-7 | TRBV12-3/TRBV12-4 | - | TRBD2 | CASSPGRAEQYF | TGTGCCAGCAGTCCAGGGAGGGCCGAGCAGTACTTC
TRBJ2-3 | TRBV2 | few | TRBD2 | CASSALYRLAGHTDTQYF | TGTGCCAGCAGTGCCCTTTACAGACTAGCGGGACACACAGATACGCAGTATTTT
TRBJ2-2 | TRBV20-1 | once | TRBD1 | CSARYRDRRRGTGELFF | TGCAGTGCTAGATACCGGGACAGGCGTCGAGGCACCGGGGAGCTGTTTTTT
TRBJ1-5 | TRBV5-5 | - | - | CASSPRSGRDSNQPQHF | TGTGCCAGCAGCCCCCGATCAGGACGGGATAGCAATCAGCCCCAGCATTTT
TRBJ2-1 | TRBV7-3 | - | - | CASSLSVREQFF | TGTGCCAGCAGCTTATCCGTCCGCGAGCAGTTCTTC
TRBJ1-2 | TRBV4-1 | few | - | CASSQDLSRIRDGYTF | TGCGCCAGCAGCCAAGATCTTAGTCGGATTAGAGATGGCTACACCTTC
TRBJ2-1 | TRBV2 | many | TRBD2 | CASSFGGGVDEQFF | TGTGCCAGCAGCTTCGGCGGGGGGGTCGATGAGCAGTTCTTC
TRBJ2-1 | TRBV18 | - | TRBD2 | CASSPVGTSANEQFF | TGTGCCAGCTCACCGGTCGGGACTAGCGCCAATGAGCAGTTCTTC
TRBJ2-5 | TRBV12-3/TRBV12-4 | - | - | CASSSTTIPETQYF | TGTGCCAGCAGTTCGACGACGATCCCAGAGACCCAGTACTTC
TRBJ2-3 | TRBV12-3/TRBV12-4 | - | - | CASTETRGALKGDTQYF | TGTGCCAGCACCGAAACCCGGGGGGCCTTAAAAGGAGATACGCAGTATTTT
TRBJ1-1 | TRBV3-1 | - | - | CASSQVSGSMNTEAFF | TGTGCCAGCAGCCAAGTGAGTGGCAGCATGAACACTGAAGCTTTCTTT
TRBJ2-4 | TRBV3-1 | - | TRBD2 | CASSRAGDKNIQYF | TGTGCCAGCAGCCGAGCGGGGGACAAAAACATTCAGTACTTC
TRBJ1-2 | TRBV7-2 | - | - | CASSALVGTMNGYTF | TGTGCCAGCAGCGCTCTGGTCGGGACGATGAATGGCTACACCTTC
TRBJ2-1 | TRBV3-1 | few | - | CASSHLSGSSYNEQFF | TGTGCCAGCAGCCACCTTAGCGGCTCCTCCTACAATGAGCAGTTCTTC
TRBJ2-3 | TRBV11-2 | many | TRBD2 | CASSLGAGWTDTQYF | TGTGCCAGCAGCTTGGGAGCGGGGTGGACAGATACGCAGTATTTT
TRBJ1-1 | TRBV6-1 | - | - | CASSSGAAEAFF | TGTGCCAGCTCCTCTGGGGCCGCTGAAGCTTTCTTT